Following are 14 T cell receptor beta chains from one sample sequenced in a study of T cell repertoires in cytomegalovirus infection. MiXCR, run by TCRdb on the reads, gives a single entry per CDR3 protein. The table records fewer than 1,000,000 distinct CDR3 sequences, around 30% of them present only once. No cognate antigen is known for these TCRs. Specimen: cultured CD8+ T cells from PBMCs, collected from culture after CMV antigen stimulation. The receptors were sampled from a human donor in good health (CMV status not recorded). Some clones in this sample may be carry-over from other donors' samples.

The V gene is TRBV20-1, the J gene TRBJ2-7; D unresolved. The CDR3 is 14 amino acids. The V gene's germline CDR1 is DFQATT and CDR2 SNEGSKA (reference sequence). Trimming shortened V by 1 base and J by 0 bases, and 10 bases separated the two germline ends. The CDR3 protein is CSARAGRASYEQYV. The CDR3 DNA sequence: TGCAGTGCTAGAGCGGGCCGCGCCTCCTACGAGCAGTACGTC.

The rearrangement links TRBV29-1 to TRBJ1-1; perhaps TRBD1 as D (5 bases). Trimming took 6 bases from V and 1 from J, leaving 24 bases between them. Germline-derived CDR1 and CDR2 are SQVTM and ANQGSEA. This CDR3 has 17 residues. CDR3 residues: CSVQRSPQGVPNTEAFF. The CDR3 DNA reads as TGCAGCGTCCAGAGGAGTCCCCAGGGTGTCCCGAACACTGAAGCTTTCTTT.

This rearrangement joins TRBV7-9 to TRBJ2-7; TRBD2 agrees at 11 bases. The V gene end was trimmed by 3 bases and the J gene end by 3 bases; junction bases not matched to a gene: 4. Germline CDR1 and CDR2: SEHNR and FQNEAQ (reference sequence). The CDR3 is made up of 15 amino acids. CDR3 nucleotide sequence: TGTGCCAGCAGCTTGACTAGCGGGGCTTACTACGAGCAGTACTTC. Translation: CASSLTSGAYYEQYF. The full variable domain, its missing parts supplied by reference TRBV7-9 and TRBJ2-7, is DTGVSQNPRHKITKRGQNVTFRCDPISEHNRLYWYRQTLGQGPEFLTYFQNEAQLEKSRLLSDRFSAERPKGSFSTLEIQRTEQGDSAMYLCASSLTSGAYYEQYFGPGTRLTVT.

This clonotype was observed a handful of times. This chain connects TRBV19 to TRBJ1-1, with 7 bases matching TRBD1. Germline lookup yields CDR1 LNHDA and CDR2 SQIVND (reference sequence). This CDR3 has 10 residues. The trim removed 7 bases at V and 11 bases at J, leaving 4 bases unmatched. The CDR3 coding sequence is TGTGCCAGTACCCAGGGGGTGGCTTTCTTT. It encodes CASTQGVAFF.

This clonotype was counted only a few times. The chain joins TRBV7-2 to TRBJ1-5, with no clear D. CDR3 length equals 17 residues. Germline CDR1 and CDR2: SGHTA and FQGNSA. The V end was cut by 5 bases, the J end by 5 bases, with 22 bases between. The CDR3, as DNA: TGTGCCAGCAGCCCGAGTCTTTTCACGACCACTGATCAGCCCCAGCATTTT. It yields the protein CASSPSLFTTTDQPQHF.

This clonotype occurred many times. The chain employs TRBV7-6 and TRBJ2-2; the match to TRBD1 covers 8 bases. CDR1 is SGHVS and CDR2 is FNYEAQ in the germline V gene. V lost 4 bases and J lost 5; bases outside the gene matches: 12. This CDR3 spans 17 amino acids. The DNA for the CDR3 is TGTGCCAGCAGCTCTCCGGGACAGGTCATGAAGACCGGGGAGCTGTTTTTT. This codes for CASSSPGQVMKTGELFF.

The chain joins TRBV13 to TRBJ2-2; D uncertain. Trimming pared 0 bases from V and 3 bases from J, leaving 14 bases between. Germline CDR1 reads PRHDT; CDR2 reads FYEKMQ (reference sequence). This CDR3 has 17 residues. For the CDR3, the DNA is TGTGCCAGCAGCTTAGGCCTGGGGTACCTGGACACCGGGGAGCTGTTTTTT. Translation gives CASSLGLGYLDTGELFF.

This clonotype was observed a few times. The rearrangement uses TRBV7-6 and TRBJ2-3, with D possibly TRBD2 on 6 matching bases. This CDR3 has 15 amino acids. Per the germline V gene, CDR1 is SGHVS and CDR2 is FNYEAQ. V shed 6 bases and J shed 5 bases, with 18 bases lying between them. The CDR3 region is CASRALAREEDTQYF. The CDR3 coding sequence is TGTGCCAGCAGGGCTCTAGCGCGAGAGGAAGATACGCAGTATTTT.

The chain joins TRBV11-2 to TRBJ1-1; 8 bases align to TRBD1. This CDR3 is built from 15 residues. Germline CDR1 is SGHAT and CDR2 is FQNNGV. V was clipped by 4 bases and J by 2 bases; unmatched bases: 6. CDR3 region: CASSSRQGSNTEAFF. The CDR3 region has the DNA TGTGCCAGCAGCTCCCGACAGGGGTCAAACACTGAAGCTTTCTTT.

This clonotype was observed many times. The rearrangement joins TRBV27 to TRBJ1-5; TRBD1 is a possible D gene (5 bases). V shed 6 bases and J shed 4 bases, with 13 bases lying between them. CDR1 is MNHEY and CDR2 is SMNVEV in the germline V gene (reference sequence). The CDR3 consists of 14 residues. This CDR3 reads CASSLRGGNQPQHF. In DNA form, the CDR3 reads TGTGCCAGCAGCTTACGGGGGGGAAATCAGCCCCAGCATTTT.

The rearrangement uses TRBV6-5 and TRBJ2-1; TRBD1 agrees at 11 bases. J gave up 2 bases and V 5 bases, and 8 bases lay outside the gene matches. Germline CDR1 reads MNHEY; CDR2 reads SVGAGI. The CDR3 totals 17 residues. The CDR3 nucleotides are TGTGCCAGCAGTGAAAGACGGACAGGGGGCCCCTACAATGAGCAGTTCTTC. Translation gives CASSERRTGGPYNEQFF.

This clonotype was found a few times. The CDR3 DNA sequence: TGTGCCAGCGGGGGCGCTTACTCCTACGAGCAGTACTTC. Amino acid sequence: CASGGAYSYEQYF. The rearrangement links TRBV6-6 to TRBJ2-7; a weak D match, TRBD1 (6 bases). The CDR3 consists of 13 residues. The germline V gene has CDR1 MNHNY and CDR2 SVGAGI (reference sequence). V was shortened by 8 bases and J by 0 bases, with 11 bases between the two germline ends.

The gene calls are TRBV5-8 and TRBJ2-3; the D gene is possibly TRBD2 (6 bases). V lost 3 bases, J lost 2 bases, and 16 bases lay in between. The CDR3 is 16 amino acids. In germline, CDR1 is SGHTS, CDR2 YDEGEE. The CDR3 coding sequence is TGTGCCAGCAGCTCGAGTGGGGCGGGGCCCACAGATACGCAGTATTTT. This translates into CASSSSGAGPTDTQYF.

The chain is built from TRBV19 and TRBJ1-2; D is unresolved. V shed 3 bases and J shed 8 bases, with 13 bases lying between them. CDR1 is LNHDA, CDR2 SQIVND, per germline (reference sequence). This CDR3 region has 13 residues. The CDR3 reads CASSMARHFGYTF. CDR3 DNA: TGTGCCAGTAGTATGGCCAGGCATTTCGGCTACACCTTC. The complete variable domain, with remaining parts taken from reference TRBV19 and TRBJ1-2, reads DGGITQSPKYLFRKEGQNVTLSCEQNLNHDAMYWYRQDPGQGLRLIYYSQIVNDFQKGDIAEGYSVSREKKESFPLTVTSAQKNPTAFYLCASSMARHFGYTFGSGTRLTVV.